Shown below are 26 T cell receptor beta chains from a single sample sequenced in a study of T cells in Graves' hyperthyroidism and ophthalmopathy (dated 2019 in TCRdb). Preparation of the library involved multiplex PCR. Sequencer: Illumina HiSeq 2000. The TCR beta CDR3 regions were amplified from RNA transcripts. A first-round RT-PCR of the TCR CDR3 used the HTBI primer set with the Qiagen OneStep RT-PCR kit. Clones were called with MiXCR by TCRdb after fastp trimmed the public reads at Q25, and only in-frame beta chains were retained. Rows with one shared CDR3 protein collapse into an entry with the most common genes and DNA. For this sample there are fewer than 450,000 distinct CDR3 sequences; less than 20% appear just once. The top ten clones comprise about 38% of the sample. Material: blood. These receptors came from a man aged 18 to 29 with Graves' ophthalmopathy.

The sample holds many counts of this clonotype. The rearrangement joins TRBV12-3 or TRBV12-4 to TRBJ2-3, with D uncertain. V was pared by 1 base and J by 3 bases, with 8 bases between. This CDR3 region has 14 residues. The CDR3 sequence: CASSLESSTDTQYF. DNA for the CDR3: TGTGCCAGCAGTTTAGAGTCCTCTACAGATACGCAGTATTTT.

There are many counts of this clonotype. This sequence joins TRBV5-1 and TRBJ2-1; no reliable D call. Germline lookup yields CDR1 SGHRS and CDR2 YFSETQ. Trimming removed 0 bases from V and 0 bases from J, with 10 bases in between. This CDR3 contains 16 residues. The chain's CDR3 is CASSLVPASSYNEQFF. CDR3 nucleotide sequence: TGCGCCAGCAGCTTGGTGCCTGCGTCCTCCTACAATGAGCAGTTCTTC.

This clonotype was recorded many times. CDR3 coding DNA: TGTGCCAGCAGTTTAGAACGCCCGAAGGAGCAGTACTTC. Translating gives CASSLERPKEQYF. The chain couples TRBV28 to TRBJ2-7; D is undetermined. The length of the CDR3 is 13 residues. Per germline, CDR1 MDHEN and CDR2 SYDVKM. The V end lost 2 bases, the J end lost 7 bases, and 12 bases lay between the germline ends.

This clonotype showed up many times. The chain has TRBV7-9 and TRBJ2-7, with D tentatively TRBD1 or TRBD2 (6 bases each). There are 15 residues in the CDR3. Trimming stripped 0 bases from V and 4 bases from J, with 13 bases between. Germline V gene sequence: CDR1 SEHNR, CDR2 FQNEAQ (reference sequence). This chain's CDR3 is CASSLASGGEYEQYF. DNA for the CDR3: TGTGCCAGCAGCTTAGCTTCCGGGGGCGAGTACGAGCAGTACTTC.

This clonotype came up once. The rearrangement uses TRBV18 and TRBJ2-1; 9 bases line up with TRBD1. This CDR3 spans 17 amino acids. Germline-derived CDR1 and CDR2 are KGHSH and LQKENI. Trimming removed 5 bases from V and 3 bases from J; junction bases left unmatched: 11. CDR3 sequence: CASSKPSPGQGYNEQFF. Written as DNA, the CDR3 is TGTGCCAGCTCAAAACCTTCTCCGGGACAGGGCTACAATGAGCAGTTCTTC.

The genes are TRBV3-1 and TRBJ2-3; 7 bases map to TRBD2. The CDR3 loop spans 18 amino acids. Losses at the gene ends were 1 base for V and 0 bases for J; bases not matched to a gene: 10. Germline V gene lookup returns CDR1 LGHDT and CDR2 YNNKEL (reference sequence). The CDR3 coding sequence is TGTGCCAGCAGCCAAGGGGCCTACGGGACTATAAGCACAGATACGCAGTATTTT. It is translated as CASSQGAYGTISTDTQYF.

As regards this clonotype: This may stem from a read error, because a much larger clone lies one nucleotide away. The V and J genes are TRBV29-1 and TRBJ1-1; D gene unclear. This CDR3 has 14 amino acids. Germline assignment: CDR1 SQVTM and CDR2 ANQGSEA. The CDR3: CSVRPRATNTGAFF. The DNA of the CDR3 is TGCAGCGTTAGACCGAGGGCAACAAACACTGGAGCTTTCTTT.

With regard to this clonotype: A single base separates this from a much larger clone, so it may be a read error. V gene TRBV12-3 or TRBV12-4 combines with J gene TRBJ1-5; D is perhaps TRBD2 (5 bases). The J call may not be correct, given that the DNA end is closer to TRBJ2-3. CDR3 length: 13 amino acids. CDR3 DNA sequence: TGTGCCAGCAGTTTGAAGGACTCACAGCCCCAGTATTTT. Its protein product is CASSLKDSQPQYF.

This clonotype was observed at least ten times. The chain is built from TRBV5-1 and TRBJ1-1; D perhaps matches TRBD1 (6 bases). Germline values: CDR1 SGHRS, CDR2 YFSETQ. V was clipped by 4 bases and J by 1 base, with 17 bases between them. The CDR3 is 16 amino acids. DNA for the CDR3: TGCGCCAGCAGCGCCCCGTGGGGGGCCTCGAACACTGAAGCTTTCTTT. Amino acid sequence: CASSAPWGASNTEAFF. The variable domain in full, with the rest retrieved from reference TRBV5-1 and TRBJ1-1, is KAGVTQTPRYLIKTRGQQVTLSCSPISGHRSVSWYQQTPGQGLQFLFEYFSETQRNKGNFPGRFSGRQFSNSRSEMNVSTLELGDSALYLCASSAPWGASNTEAFFGQGTRLTVV.

The rearrangement links TRBV5-1 to TRBJ2-1; a possible D gene is TRBD1 (6 bases). Germline CDR1 and CDR2: SGHRS and YFSETQ. Trimming left V 2 bases short and J 16 bases short, with 16 bases between. CDR3 size: 12 residues. CDR3 protein: CASSLGDIGKFF. The CDR3 bases are TGCGCCAGCAGCTTAGGGGACATTGGGAAATTCTTC.

In its sample, this clonotype was seen many times. The chain uses TRBV7-8 and TRBJ1-2, with 8 bases fitting TRBD1. V was pared by 0 bases and J by 8 bases, with 8 bases of the junction left unmatched. This CDR3 has 15 residues. CDR1 and CDR2 (germline): SGHVS, FQNEAQ. CDR3 nucleotides: TGTGCCAGCAGCTTAGCCGACAGGGGTTCCGAAGGCTACACCTTC. Protein sequence: CASSLADRGSEGYTF.

V gene TRBV20-1 combines with J gene TRBJ2-3; TRBD2 agrees at 13 bases. CDR1 DFQATT and CDR2 SNEGSKA come from the germline V gene (reference sequence). The CDR3 sequence is 16 residues long. Trimming took 2 bases from V and 1 from J; bases not matched to a gene: 3. CDR3 sequence: CSARHGTSGGTDTQYF. CDR3 sequence (DNA): TGCAGTGCTAGACATGGGACTAGCGGGGGCACAGATACGCAGTATTTT.

The chain is built from TRBV5-1 and TRBJ1-1; 8 bases line up with TRBD1. Losses at the gene ends were 4 bases for V and 5 bases for J; bases not matched to a gene: 10. Germline lookup yields CDR1 SGHRS and CDR2 YFSETQ. The CDR3 runs to 15 residues. CDR3 coding DNA: TGCGCCAGCAGCACCCTCACAGGGGGAGGGACTGAAGCTTTCTTT. Amino acid sequence: CASSTLTGGGTEAFF.

Many counts were recorded for this clonotype. The V call is TRBV2, the J call TRBJ2-2; D is perhaps TRBD1 (5 bases). The V and J ends lost 5 bases and 6 bases respectively, with 10 bases between them. CDR1 is SNHLY and CDR2 is FYNNEI in the germline V gene. The CDR3 contains 13 residues. The CDR3 DNA reads as TGTGCCAGCAGTTTAAGGGGCGCCGGGGAGCTGTTTTTT. This gives the protein CASSLRGAGELFF.

This clonotype was observed a handful of times. The chain uses TRBV6-5 and TRBJ1-3, with a weak D call TRBD1 (5 bases). The CDR3 sequence is 13 residues long. Germline assignment: CDR1 MNHEY and CDR2 SVGAGI. V was pared by 2 bases and J by 8 bases, with 10 bases between. For the CDR3, the DNA is TGTGCCAGCAGTTACAGGACCAGGGACACCATATATTTT. Its translation is CASSYRTRDTIYF.

This clonotype has a count of ten or more. The V and J genes are TRBV6-1 and TRBJ1-1, with D possibly TRBD1 on 6 matching bases. CDR1 and CDR2 from the germline V gene are MNHNS and SASEGT. CDR3 length equals 12 residues. With 6 bases removed from V and 5 bases from J, the gap between germline ends came to 10 bases. CDR3 in amino acids: CASSPTGTEAFF. In DNA form, the CDR3 reads TGTGCCAGCAGCCCCACAGGGACTGAAGCTTTCTTT.

The chain links TRBV7-9 to TRBJ1-1, with TRBD1 matching over 9 bases. The junction had 5 bases not matched to a gene; V was cut back by 6 bases and J by 12 bases. The CDR3 covers 11 residues. The germline V gene has CDR1 SEHNR and CDR2 FQNEAQ (reference sequence). The CDR3 DNA reads TGTGCCAGCAGTCGGGACAGGGCTTCTTTCTTT. This translates into CASSRDRASFF.

This clonotype was seen many times. This chain connects TRBV12-3 or TRBV12-4 to TRBJ1-5; D gene ambiguous. This CDR3 region has 14 residues. Trimming cost V 5 bases and J 9 bases, with 17 bases left between them. CDR3: CASSLDGTKRPQHF. The CDR3 DNA is TGTGCCAGCAGTCTGGACGGAACCAAGCGGCCCCAGCATTTT.

This clonotype was observed a handful of times. The rearrangement uses TRBV25-1 and TRBJ1-1; no clear D. CDR3 size: 15 residues. Germline lookup yields CDR1 MGHDK and CDR2 SYGVNS. Trimming shortened V by 1 base and J by 12 bases, and 21 bases separated the two germline ends. The CDR3 protein is CASSEFKGEGSATFF. The CDR3 region has the DNA TGTGCCAGCAGTGAATTCAAAGGTGAGGGATCTGCGACTTTCTTT.

Many counts were recorded for this clonotype. The chain recombines TRBV12-3 or TRBV12-4 with TRBJ2-7; 10 bases fit TRBD1. V shed 7 bases, J shed 9 bases, and the junction held 15 bases outside the gene matches. The CDR3 is 15 amino acids. CDR3 sequence (DNA): TGTGCCAGCACCCCCCCGGGACAGGGGTTCGTCGGGCAGTACTTC. It translates to CASTPPGQGFVGQYF.

This clonotype was seen more than once but under ten times. The chain is built from TRBV20-1 and TRBJ1-5; no definite D call. V was trimmed by 2 bases and J by 5 bases, leaving 4 bases between them. The CDR3 is 11 residues long. Per the germline V gene, CDR1 is DFQATT and CDR2 is SNEGSKA (reference sequence). CDR3 amino acids: CSARSDQPQHF. DNA for the CDR3: TGCAGTGCTAGATCTGATCAGCCCCAGCATTTT.

This clonotype was seen once. This chain joins TRBV7-9 and TRBJ1-4; tentatively, D is TRBD1 (5 bases). The germline gives CDR1 SEHNR, CDR2 FQNEAQ (reference sequence). V was trimmed by 1 base and J by 7 bases, leaving 10 bases between them. This CDR3 spans 14 amino acids. The DNA for the CDR3 is TGTGCCAGCAGCTTAGGGGGGGTAGTTGAAAAACTGTTTTTT. Amino acid sequence: CASSLGGVVEKLFF. Full variable domain (rest looked up from reference TRBV7-9 and TRBJ1-4): DTGVSQNPRHKITKRGQNVTFRCDPISEHNRLYWYRQTLGQGPEFLTYFQNEAQLEKSRLLSDRFSAERPKGSFSTLEIQRTEQGDSAMYLCASSLGGVVEKLFFGSGTQLSVL.

The CDR3 region has the DNA TGTGCCAGTAGTACCCGACAGGGATACAATCAGCCCCAGCATTTT. Translation gives CASSTRQGYNQPQHF. The chain couples TRBV19 to TRBJ1-5, with 7 nucleotides matching TRBD1. There are 15 residues in the CDR3. V was pared by 4 bases and J by 3 bases, with 6 bases of the junction left unmatched. Germline V gene data show CDR1 as LNHDA and CDR2 as SQIVND (reference sequence).

The chain recombines TRBV3-1 with TRBJ2-3; maybe TRBD1 (6 bases). Germline CDR1 is LGHDT and CDR2 is YNNKEL (reference sequence). V was pared by 3 bases and J by 0 bases, with 10 bases between. The CDR3 contains 15 residues. CDR3 sequence: CASSQSGDSTDTQYF. CDR3 bases: TGTGCCAGCAGCCAGTCAGGGGACAGCACAGATACGCAGTATTTT.

This clonotype showed up just a few times. The chain has TRBV28 and TRBJ2-5; TRBD2 is a possible D gene (6 bases). The CDR3 runs 14 residues. Trimming shortened V by 6 bases and J by 2 bases, and 13 bases separated the two germline ends. CDR1 MDHEN and CDR2 SYDVKM come from the germline V gene. The CDR3 DNA reads as TGTGCCAGCAGCCCCCGGGACTTTCAAGAGACCCAGTACTTC. Protein product: CASSPRDFQETQYF.

This clonotype was found many times. This chain connects TRBV20-1 to TRBJ2-1; TRBD2 matches at 10 bases. CDR3 size: 14 residues. Trimming cost V 3 bases and J 5 bases; bases outside gene matches: 4. CDR1 and CDR2 (germline): DFQATT, SNEGSKA (reference sequence). CDR3 sequence (DNA): TGCAGTGCTAGCGCGCTAGCGGGGGACAATGAGCAGTTCTTC. This sequence encodes CSASALAGDNEQFF.